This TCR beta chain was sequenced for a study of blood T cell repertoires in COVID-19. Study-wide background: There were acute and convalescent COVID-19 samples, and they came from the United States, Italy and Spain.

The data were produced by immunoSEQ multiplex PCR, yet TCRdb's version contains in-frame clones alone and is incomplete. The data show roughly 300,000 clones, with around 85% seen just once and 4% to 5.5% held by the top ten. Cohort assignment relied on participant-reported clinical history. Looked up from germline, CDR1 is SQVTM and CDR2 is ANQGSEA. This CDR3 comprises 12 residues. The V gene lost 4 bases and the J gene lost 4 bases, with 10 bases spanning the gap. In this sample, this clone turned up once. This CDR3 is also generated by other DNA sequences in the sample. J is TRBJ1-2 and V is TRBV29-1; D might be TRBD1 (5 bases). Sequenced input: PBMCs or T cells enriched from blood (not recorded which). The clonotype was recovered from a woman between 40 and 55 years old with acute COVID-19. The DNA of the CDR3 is TGCAGCGTTGGTGACAGCACCTATGGCTACACCTTC. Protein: CSVGDSTYGYTF.